The rows below give T cell receptor beta chains drawn from one sample of a study of cytomegalovirus exposure and HLA in healthy donors. Clones were sequenced by immunoSEQ multiplex PCR, and TCRdb holds only the in-frame ones, with some missing. The sample lists 90,000 to 150,000 clones, around 80% occurring once. Material for sequencing was PBMCs. Receptors originate from a female donor in good health and CMV-seronegative. Each CDR3 is given with its conserved first and last residue. Each record gives: V gene, J gene, D gene, clone size, CDR3 DNA, CDR3 protein. A D gene is named only where the DNA matches it firmly. Part of the rows lack a size; the others show once, few, many or a class for expanded clones.

v_gene: TRBV5-1
j_gene: TRBJ1-6
d_gene: TRBD1
abundance: few
CDR3nt: TGCGCCAGCAGCAGGGGGCAAAATTCACCCCTCCACTTT
CDR3aa: CASSRGQNSPLHF

v_gene: TRBV27
j_gene: TRBJ1-2
d_gene: TRBD1
abundance: .
CDR3nt: TGTGCCAGCAGTTTACAGGGGGCTCGTTATGGCTACACCTTC
CDR3aa: CASSLQGARYGYTF

v_gene: TRBV5-4
j_gene: TRBJ2-3
d_gene: TRBD2
abundance: .
CDR3nt: TGTGCCAGCAGCTCCAGACTAGCCGAAACAGATACGCAGTATTTT
CDR3aa: CASSSRLAETDTQYF

v_gene: TRBV10-2
j_gene: TRBJ1-2
d_gene: .
abundance: .
CDR3nt: TGCGCCAGCAAAGAGGGCAGGCCAACTAACTATGGCTACACCTTC
CDR3aa: CASKEGRPTNYGYTF

v_gene: TRBV12-5
j_gene: TRBJ1-1
d_gene: TRBD1
abundance: .
CDR3nt: TGTGCTAGTGGCCCCGGGACAGGAGGAAAGGTGGGCACTGAAGCTTTCTTT
CDR3aa: CASGPGTGGKVGTEAFF

v_gene: TRBV5-5
j_gene: TRBJ2-5
d_gene: TRBD2
abundance: .
CDR3nt: TGTGCCAGCAGCTCCGCAGAAACCGCGGGGGGCCGTAACACCCAGTACTTC
CDR3aa: CASSSAETAGGRNTQYF

v_gene: TRBV19
j_gene: TRBJ2-5
d_gene: .
abundance: .
CDR3nt: TGTGCCAGTACCTTTGGGCCCGGTGGGCAAGAGACCCAGTACTTC
CDR3aa: CASTFGPGGQETQYF

v_gene: TRBV9
j_gene: TRBJ1-6
d_gene: .
abundance: .
CDR3nt: TGTGCCAGCAGCGTAGCAGGGTTACATAATTCACCCCTCCACTTT
CDR3aa: CASSVAGLHNSPLHF

v_gene: TRBV12-5
j_gene: TRBJ1-1
d_gene: .
abundance: few
CDR3nt: TGTGCTAGTGGTTTGGTTACCGGGGAAGCTTTCTTT
CDR3aa: CASGLVTGEAFF

v_gene: TRBV4-2
j_gene: TRBJ2-7
d_gene: .
abundance: .
CDR3nt: TGTGCCAGCAGCCAAGATCTATCTAACCACGAGCAGTACTTC
CDR3aa: CASSQDLSNHEQYF

v_gene: TRBV7-2
j_gene: TRBJ1-1
d_gene: .
abundance: .
CDR3nt: TGTGCCAGCAGCTTAGTCTCTTCTGACACTGAAGCTTTCTTT
CDR3aa: CASSLVSSDTEAFF

v_gene: TRBV5-1
j_gene: TRBJ1-1
d_gene: .
abundance: few
CDR3nt: TGCGCCAGCAGCCGTCGAGGGCAGGGGATCGGCACTGAAGCTTTCTTT
CDR3aa: CASSRRGQGIGTEAFF

v_gene: TRBV7-9
j_gene: TRBJ1-4
d_gene: .
abundance: .
CDR3nt: TGTGCCAGCAGTTCCGGGGGGCGCGAAAATGAAAAACTGTTTTTT
CDR3aa: CASSSGGRENEKLFF

v_gene: TRBV5-1
j_gene: TRBJ2-1
d_gene: .
abundance: .
CDR3nt: TGCGCCAGCAGCTTGGCCTTATCCAATGAGCAGTTCTTC
CDR3aa: CASSLALSNEQFF

v_gene: TRBV18
j_gene: TRBJ2-3
d_gene: .
abundance: .
CDR3nt: TGTGCCAGCTCACCCTTAAGTCAGTCTAGCACAGATACGCAGTATTTT
CDR3aa: CASSPLSQSSTDTQYF

v_gene: TRBV5-4
j_gene: TRBJ2-2
d_gene: .
abundance: .
CDR3nt: TGTGCCAGCAGCCCACACTTGGGCAGGGTCGGCGGGGAGCTGTTTTTT
CDR3aa: CASSPHLGRVGGELFF

v_gene: TRBV9
j_gene: TRBJ2-2
d_gene: .
abundance: few
CDR3nt: TGTGCCAGCAGCGTAGACCTATCGAATCTAGCCGGGGAGCTGTTTTTT
CDR3aa: CASSVDLSNLAGELFF

v_gene: TRBV10-3
j_gene: TRBJ2-5
d_gene: .
abundance: once
CDR3nt: TGTGCCATCGCCCCAGGGCACCAAGAGACCCAGTACTTC
CDR3aa: CAIAPGHQETQYF

v_gene: TRBV7-2
j_gene: TRBJ2-3
d_gene: .
abundance: once
CDR3nt: TGTGCCAGCAGCTCGACAGCTAGCACAGATACGCAGTATTTT
CDR3aa: CASSSTASTDTQYF

v_gene: TRBV28
j_gene: TRBJ2-7
d_gene: .
abundance: .
CDR3nt: TGTGCCAGCAGTCGATTAGCCACCATTACAGGCACGGATTTCTACGAGCAGTACTTC
CDR3aa: CASSRLATITGTDFYEQYF

v_gene: TRBV7-9
j_gene: TRBJ2-3
d_gene: TRBD1
abundance: .
CDR3nt: TGTGCCAGCAGCCAGAAGAGGGACAGGACGATCACAGATACGCAGTATTTT
CDR3aa: CASSQKRDRTITDTQYF

v_gene: TRBV6-1
j_gene: TRBJ1-4
d_gene: .
abundance: .
CDR3nt: TGTGCCAGCAGTGAATTGGTGGAGAGGCAACTGTTTTTT
CDR3aa: CASSELVERQLFF

v_gene: TRBV6-1
j_gene: TRBJ2-1
d_gene: TRBD2
abundance: .
CDR3nt: TGTGCCAGCAGTGAAGAAGTGGCGGGGGTCGGCGAGCAGTTCTTC
CDR3aa: CASSEEVAGVGEQFF

v_gene: TRBV5-6
j_gene: TRBJ1-1
d_gene: .
abundance: .
CDR3nt: TGTGCCAGCAGCTTGGCAGGGCTCGATAACACTGAAGCTTTCTTT
CDR3aa: CASSLAGLDNTEAFF

v_gene: TRBV5-1
j_gene: TRBJ1-2
d_gene: .
abundance: .
CDR3nt: TGCGCCAGCACCCTTGGGCAGGCTCGGAACTATGGCTACACCTTC
CDR3aa: CASTLGQARNYGYTF

v_gene: TRBV6-1
j_gene: TRBJ2-7
d_gene: .
abundance: few
CDR3nt: TGTGCCAGCAGTGAATCGGGACTTACCTACGAGCAGTACTTC
CDR3aa: CASSESGLTYEQYF

v_gene: TRBV7-2
j_gene: TRBJ2-1
d_gene: TRBD2
abundance: .
CDR3nt: TGTGCCTCGTTAACTAGCGGGAACAATGAGCAGTTCTTC
CDR3aa: CASLTSGNNEQFF

v_gene: TRBV7-8
j_gene: TRBJ1-3
d_gene: .
abundance: .
CDR3nt: TGTGCCAGCAGTCTCTCCTCTGGAAACACCATATATTTT
CDR3aa: CASSLSSGNTIYF

v_gene: TRBV19
j_gene: TRBJ1-1
d_gene: .
abundance: .
CDR3nt: TGTGCCAGTCGGGAGTCTGTGGCTGAAGCTTTCTTT
CDR3aa: CASRESVAEAFF

v_gene: TRBV6-1
j_gene: TRBJ1-2
d_gene: .
abundance: .
CDR3nt: TGTGCCAGCAGTAGGGGTGATAACTATGGCTACACCTTC
CDR3aa: CASSRGDNYGYTF

v_gene: TRBV6-5
j_gene: TRBJ1-4
d_gene: .
abundance: few
CDR3nt: TGTGCCAGCAGTTTAAAACAGGGAGTAGGGAGTGAAAAACTGTTTTTT
CDR3aa: CASSLKQGVGSEKLFF

v_gene: TRBV7-9
j_gene: TRBJ2-1
d_gene: TRBD2
abundance: .
CDR3nt: TGTGCCAGCAGCGTTAGACTAGCGGGGGCCTTCATCAATGAGCAGTTCTTC
CDR3aa: CASSVRLAGAFINEQFF

v_gene: TRBV5-4
j_gene: TRBJ2-7
d_gene: TRBD1
abundance: .
CDR3nt: TGTGCCAGCAGGCCCGGGACAGGGGTCCCCTACGAGCAGTACTTC
CDR3aa: CASRPGTGVPYEQYF

v_gene: TRBV2
j_gene: TRBJ1-3
d_gene: .
abundance: few
CDR3nt: TGTGCCAGCAGTCTGAGACAGGCTGGAAACACCATATATTTT
CDR3aa: CASSLRQAGNTIYF

v_gene: TRBV7-7
j_gene: TRBJ2-3
d_gene: TRBD2
abundance: .
CDR3nt: TGTGCTAGCAGCTTAGCACCTAGCGGGGGCCTCACAGATACGCAGTATTTT
CDR3aa: CASSLAPSGGLTDTQYF

v_gene: TRBV5-8
j_gene: TRBJ1-3
d_gene: .
abundance: .
CDR3nt: TGTGCCAGCAGCCTACAGGGTGCTCACACCATATATTTT
CDR3aa: CASSLQGAHTIYF

v_gene: TRBV27
j_gene: TRBJ2-7
d_gene: TRBD2
abundance: .
CDR3nt: TGTGCCAGCAGTTTAAGCCTAGCGGGGTCCTACGAGCAGTACTTC
CDR3aa: CASSLSLAGSYEQYF

v_gene: TRBV19
j_gene: TRBJ1-5
d_gene: .
abundance: .
CDR3nt: TGTGCCAGTATGTCAGGGGACAATCAGCCCCAGCATTTT
CDR3aa: CASMSGDNQPQHF

v_gene: TRBV6-1
j_gene: TRBJ2-1
d_gene: TRBD2
abundance: few
CDR3nt: TGTGCCAGCACCACACTAGCGGGGGGGCACAATGAGCAGTTCTTC
CDR3aa: CASTTLAGGHNEQFF

v_gene: TRBV6-5
j_gene: TRBJ1-1
d_gene: TRBD1
abundance: .
CDR3nt: TGTGCCAGCAGCCGGGACAGCGTGAACACTGAAGCTTTCTTT
CDR3aa: CASSRDSVNTEAFF

v_gene: TRBV7-2
j_gene: TRBJ1-2
d_gene: TRBD1
abundance: .
CDR3nt: TGTGCCAGCAGCCGGGGACAGGGAAACTATGGCTACACCTTC
CDR3aa: CASSRGQGNYGYTF